Detailed here is one T cell receptor (beta chain). The length of the CDR3 is 16 residues. V was shortened by 5 bases and J by 6 bases, with 22 bases between the two germline ends. Germline loops: CDR1 MDHEN, CDR2 SYDVKM. The record originates from a study of blood T cell repertoires in COVID-19. Across the study: Acute-phase and convalescent COVID-19 samples originated in the United States, Italy and Spain. In each case, the material was cDNA or gDNA derived from T cells, B-cell-depleted T cells, or PBMCs.

For recovered donors of Cohort 3, there were two negative PCRs, clearance, or symptom resolution. Libraries were prepared by immunoSEQ multiplex PCR; TCRdb keeps only in-frame clonotypes and omits some of them. The data contain approximately 470,000 clones, 87% of them seen just once; the ten biggest clones take up 0.65% to 0.9%. Specimen: PBMCs or T cells enriched from blood (not recorded which). This rearrangement joins TRBV28 to TRBJ1-1; a weak D match, TRBD1 (5 bases). This clonotype was obtained from a young woman who had recovered from COVID-19. The CDR3 here is CASSPRSQGFGAEAFF. The CDR3 DNA reads as TGTGCCAGCAGTCCCCGGTCGCAGGGATTCGGCGCTGAAGCTTTCTTT.